This T cell receptor (beta chain) came from a study of blood T cell repertoires in COVID-19. Study background: Samples taken during acute and convalescent COVID-19 were collected in the United States, Italy and Spain.

Followed longitudinally, the Seattle patients had been enrolled during active infection. The CDR3 is 12 residues long. V shed 7 bases and J shed 10 bases, with 16 bases lying between them. As originally analysed: Amplification with reference gene primers provided the estimates of nucleated cell counts. TCRdb's copy holds only in-frame clones and misses some; the assay was immunoSEQ multiplex PCR. V and J calls and clone size are as listed in that table; D and trimming were resolved from the DNA. This sample yields around 62,000 clones, of which over 75% are seen a single time; roughly 40% belongs to the top ten.

Specimen: peripheral blood. This chain joins TRBV12-3 or TRBV12-4 and TRBJ1-1; D perhaps matches TRBD1 (5 bases). The sequence was obtained from a woman aged 60-75 years with COVID-19, enrolled during active disease. In nucleotides, the CDR3 is TGTGCCAGCAATTCCCCGGACACAAGAGCTTTCTTT. This codes for CASNSPDTRAFF.